Listed here are 12 T cell receptor beta chains from one sample, sequenced in a study of blood T cell repertoires in COVID-19. Sequencing was performed with immunoSEQ multiplex PCR; in TCRdb, only in-frame clones are kept and a portion is missing. This sample has about 440,000 clones, with around 89% found just once. The sample consisted of peripheral blood. These receptors were taken from a woman between 25 and 40 years old with acute or convalescent COVID-19.

This rearrangement joins TRBV5-8 to TRBJ2-2; 14 bases agree with TRBD2. Trimming cost V 3 bases and J 7 bases; bases outside gene matches: 8. This CDR3 has 17 amino acids. Germline CDR1 SGHTS, CDR2 YDEGEE. The CDR3 region is CASSSPRTSGGIGELFF. DNA of the CDR3: TGTGCCAGCAGCTCCCCCCGGACTAGCGGGGGGATCGGGGAGCTGTTTTTT.

J is TRBJ1-6 and V is TRBV3-1 (or the pseudogene TRBV3-2); TRBD1 agrees at 10 bases. Per germline, CDR1 LGHDT and CDR2 YNNKEL (reference sequence). Trimming removed 2 bases from V and 6 bases from J; junction bases left unmatched: 4. CDR3 length equals 16 residues. CDR3 bases: TGTGCCAGCAGCCAACCAGGGACAGGGGTTAATTCACCCCTCCACTTT. The encoded protein is CASSQPGTGVNSPLHF.

The rearrangement links TRBV14 to TRBJ1-4, with D unclear. The CDR3 sequence is 14 residues long. Germline V gene data show CDR1 as SGHDN and CDR2 as FVKESK. With 0 bases removed from V and 10 bases from J, the gap between germline ends came to 12 bases. CDR3: CASSQDGRAGKLFF. Written as DNA, the CDR3 is TGTGCCAGCAGCCAAGATGGAAGGGCGGGAAAACTGTTTTTT. The full variable domain, rest sourced from reference TRBV14 and TRBJ1-4, is EAGVTQFPSHSVIEKGQTVTLRCDPISGHDNLYWYRRVMGKEIKFLLHFVKESKQDESGMPNNRFLAERTGGTYSTLKVQPAELEDSGVYFCASSQDGRAGKLFFGSGTQLSVL.

The chain has TRBV2 and TRBJ1-5; TRBD1 matches 12 bases. J gave up 6 bases and V 4 bases, and 4 bases lay outside the gene matches. Germline CDR1 and CDR2: SNHLY and FYNNEI. The CDR3 covers 15 residues. CDR3 DNA sequence: TGTGCCAGCAGTGGTCCGGGACAGGGGGCTCAGCCCCAGCATTTT. Amino acid sequence: CASSGPGQGAQPQHF.

In DNA form, the CDR3 reads TGTGCCAGCAGTTTACTTGGGGGGGTCGATTCACCCCTCCACTTT. Protein sequence: CASSLLGGVDSPLHF. The rearrangement joins TRBV28 to TRBJ1-6; D is perhaps TRBD1 (5 bases). Germline V CDR1 and CDR2: MDHEN, SYDVKM. V shed 2 bases and J shed 8 bases, with 13 bases lying between them. The length of the CDR3 is 15 residues. The full variable domain, its missing parts supplied by reference TRBV28 and TRBJ1-6, is DVKVTQSSRYLVKRTGEKVFLECVQDMDHENMFWYRQDPGLGLRLIYFSYDVKMKEKGDIPEGYSVSREKKERFSLILESASTNQTSMYLCASSLLGGVDSPLHFGNGTRLTVT.

This rearrangement joins TRBV5-1 to TRBJ2-2; D is ambiguous. Trimming shortened V by 8 bases and J by 6 bases, and 17 bases separated the two germline ends. The CDR3 loop spans 14 amino acids. Germline V lookup: CDR1 SGHRS, CDR2 YFSETQ. CDR3 protein: CASTQDTVPGELFF. Written as DNA, the CDR3 is TGCGCCAGTACCCAAGATACGGTGCCCGGGGAGCTGTTTTTT. Together with reference TRBV5-1 and TRBJ2-2, the CDR3 gives the full variable domain: KAGVTQTPRYLIKTRGQQVTLSCSPISGHRSVSWYQQTPGQGLQFLFEYFSETQRNKGNFPGRFSGRQFSNSRSEMNVSTLELGDSALYLCASTQDTVPGELFFGEGSRLTVL.

This chain links TRBV6-5 with TRBJ1-2, with 7 bases identical to TRBD1. The CDR3 extends over 15 amino acids. V was pared by 5 bases and J by 0 bases, with 6 bases of the junction left unmatched. CDR1 is MNHEY and CDR2 is SVGAGI in the germline V gene. For the CDR3, the DNA is TGTGCCAGCAGTCCAAGGGACAGCCCTAACTATGGCTACACCTTC. It translates to CASSPRDSPNYGYTF.

The chain links TRBV7-9 to TRBJ1-1, with D uncertain. Germline assignment: CDR1 SEHNR and CDR2 FQNEAQ (reference sequence). The germline V and J ends were trimmed by 3 bases and 1 base, with 9 bases remaining between them. CDR3 length equals 14 residues. The CDR3 reads CASSFGFPNTEAFF. CDR3 sequence (DNA): TGTGCCAGCAGCTTCGGTTTTCCGAACACTGAAGCTTTCTTT.

V and J are TRBV11-2 and TRBJ2-2; D perhaps matches TRBD1 (6 bases). CDR1 and CDR2 (germline): SGHAT, FQNNGV. The CDR3 has 18 amino acids. Trimming removed 5 bases at V and 3 bases at J, with 22 bases between. The CDR3 DNA reads as TGTGCCAGCAGCCCCGGGACAATATTTTCCGATGACACCGGGGAGCTGTTTTTT. Residues: CASSPGTIFSDDTGELFF.

The chain is built from TRBV3-1 (or the pseudogene TRBV3-2) and TRBJ2-5, with 8 bases fitting TRBD2. The CDR3 has 17 residues. The V gene's germline CDR1 is LGHDT and CDR2 YNNKEL (reference sequence). V trimming: 0 bases; J trimming: 4 bases; junction bases outside the gene matches: 10. CDR3 in amino acids: CASSQEWEGSGVETQYF. The CDR3, as DNA: TGTGCCAGCAGCCAAGAGTGGGAAGGTAGCGGGGTAGAGACCCAGTACTTC.

This chain joins TRBV7-8 and TRBJ2-3; 8 nucleotides line up with TRBD1. Per the germline V gene, CDR1 is SGHVS and CDR2 is FQNEAQ. Losses at the gene ends were 11 bases for V and 3 bases for J; bases not matched to a gene: 13. The CDR3 is made up of 15 amino acids. CDR3 bases: TGTGCCTACGGGACAGGTTCATCCCAGACAGATACGCAGTATTTT. This encodes CAYGTGSSQTDTQYF.

The count of this clone is one. The CDR3 nucleotides read TGTGCCAGCAGTGACCCCAGGGGAATAAACACTGAAGCTTTCTTT. It codes for CASSDPRGINTEAFF. The chain couples TRBV25-1 to TRBJ1-1; a possible D gene is TRBD1 (6 bases). The CDR3 runs to 15 residues. With 3 bases removed from V and 2 bases from J, the gap between germline ends came to 13 bases. Germline lookup yields CDR1 MGHDK and CDR2 SYGVNS.